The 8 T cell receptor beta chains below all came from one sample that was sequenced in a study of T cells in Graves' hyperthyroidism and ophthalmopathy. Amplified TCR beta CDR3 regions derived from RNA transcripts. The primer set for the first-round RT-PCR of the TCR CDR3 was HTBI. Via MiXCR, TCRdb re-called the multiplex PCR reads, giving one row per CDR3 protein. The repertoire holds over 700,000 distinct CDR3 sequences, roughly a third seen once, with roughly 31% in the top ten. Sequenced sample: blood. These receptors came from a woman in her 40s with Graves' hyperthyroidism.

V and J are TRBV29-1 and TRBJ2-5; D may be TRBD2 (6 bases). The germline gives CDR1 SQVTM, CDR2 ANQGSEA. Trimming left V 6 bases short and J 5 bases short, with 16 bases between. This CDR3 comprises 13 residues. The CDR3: CSVGDRAGETQYF. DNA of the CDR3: TGCAGCGTGGGTGACCGGGCGGGGGAGACCCAGTACTTC.

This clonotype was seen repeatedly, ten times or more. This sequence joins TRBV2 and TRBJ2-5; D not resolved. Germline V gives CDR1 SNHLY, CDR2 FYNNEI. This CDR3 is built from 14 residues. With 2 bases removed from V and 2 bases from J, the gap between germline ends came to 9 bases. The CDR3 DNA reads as TGTGCCAGCAGTGAACGGGTGTTACAAGAGACCCAGTACTTC. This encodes CASSERVLQETQYF. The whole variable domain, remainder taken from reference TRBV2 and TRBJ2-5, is EPEVTQTPSHQVTQMGQEVILRCVPISNHLYFYWYRQILGQKVEFLVSFYNNEISEKSEIFDDQFSVERPDGSNFTLKIRSTKLEDSAMYFCASSERVLQETQYFGPGTRLLVL.

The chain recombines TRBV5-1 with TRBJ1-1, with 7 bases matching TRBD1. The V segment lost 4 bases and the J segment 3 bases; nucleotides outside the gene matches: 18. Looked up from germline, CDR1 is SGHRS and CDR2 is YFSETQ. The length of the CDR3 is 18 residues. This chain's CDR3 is CASSQVLDRKMWDTEAFF. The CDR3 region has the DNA TGCGCCAGCAGCCAAGTCCTGGACAGGAAAATGTGGGACACTGAAGCTTTCTTT.

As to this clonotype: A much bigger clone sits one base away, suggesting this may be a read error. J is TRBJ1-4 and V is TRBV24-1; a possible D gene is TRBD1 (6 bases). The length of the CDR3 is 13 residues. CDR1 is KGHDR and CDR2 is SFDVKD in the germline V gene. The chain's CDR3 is CATSEGGDERLFF. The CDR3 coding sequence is TGTGCCACCAGTGAAGGGGGGGATGAAAGACTGTTTTTT.

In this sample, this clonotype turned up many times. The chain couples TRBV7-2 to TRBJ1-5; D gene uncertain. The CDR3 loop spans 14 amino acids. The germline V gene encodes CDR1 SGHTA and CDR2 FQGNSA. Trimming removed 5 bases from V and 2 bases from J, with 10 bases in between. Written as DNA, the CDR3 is TGTGCCAGCAGCCTCGCATGGGGCAATCAGCCCCAGCATTTT. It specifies CASSLAWGNQPQHF.

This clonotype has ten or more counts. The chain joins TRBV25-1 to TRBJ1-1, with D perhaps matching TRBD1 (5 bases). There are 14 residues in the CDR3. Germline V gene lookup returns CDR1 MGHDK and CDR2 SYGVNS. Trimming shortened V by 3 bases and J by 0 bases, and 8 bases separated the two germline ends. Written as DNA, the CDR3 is TGTGCCAGCAGTGAGGGGGGAATGAACACTGAAGCTTTCTTT. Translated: CASSEGGMNTEAFF. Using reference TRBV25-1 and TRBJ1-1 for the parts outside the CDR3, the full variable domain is EADIYQTPRYLVIGTGKKITLECSQTMGHDKMYWYQQDPGMELHLIHYSYGVNSTEKGDLSSESTVSRIRTEHFPLTLESARPSHTSQYLCASSEGGMNTEAFFGQGTRLTVV.

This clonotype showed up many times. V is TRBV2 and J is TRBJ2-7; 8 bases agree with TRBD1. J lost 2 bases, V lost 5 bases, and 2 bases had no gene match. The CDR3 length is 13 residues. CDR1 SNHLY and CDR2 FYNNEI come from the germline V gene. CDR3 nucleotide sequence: TGTGCCAGCAGTTCAGGGGGCCCCTACGAGCAGTACTTC. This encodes CASSSGGPYEQYF.

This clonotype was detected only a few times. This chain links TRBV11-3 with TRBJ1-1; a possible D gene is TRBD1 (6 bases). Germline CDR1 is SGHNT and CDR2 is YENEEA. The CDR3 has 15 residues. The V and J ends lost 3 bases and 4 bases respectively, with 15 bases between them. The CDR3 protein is CASSLRTVLITEAFF. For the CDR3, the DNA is TGTGCCAGCAGCTTGAGGACAGTCCTAATCACTGAAGCTTTCTTT. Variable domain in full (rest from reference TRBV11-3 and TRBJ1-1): EAGVVQSPRYKIIEKKQPVAFWCNPISGHNTLYWYLQNLGQGPELLIRYENEEAVDDSQLPKDRFSAERLKGVDSTLKIQPAELGDSAVYLCASSLRTVLITEAFFGQGTRLTVV.